This TCR beta chain was sequenced in a study of CD8 T cells in ankylosing spondylitis. General study points: What appeared characteristic of ankylosing spondylitis blood was a TCR beta motif of eight highly homologous variants. Disease-linked clones had a CD8+ phenotype and relatively low frequency in peripheral blood. Researchers reportedly found disease-linked clones significantly enriched in matched ankylosing spondylitis synovial fluid.

This clonotype was observed many times. Its antigen is undetermined. A quantitative 5'-RACE method, one with molecular barcodes, was used to make TCR beta libraries. TCRdb ran MiXCR on the 5' RACE reads and lists one entry per CDR3 protein. The table lists 200,000 to 300,000 distinct CDR3 sequences, under 30% of them singletons. Sequencing was carried out using blood, either unsorted or a sorted T cell fraction (not recorded which). This clonotype was sampled from a male donor with ankylosing spondylitis or in good health (not recorded which).

The CDR3 nucleotides read TGCAGCGTTCGCAGGGATGGCAATCAGCCCCAGCATTTT. It codes for CSVRRDGNQPQHF. The chain is built from TRBV29-1 and TRBJ1-5, with TRBD1 as a possible D gene (5 bases). Trimming left V 5 bases short and J 2 bases short, with 10 bases between. The CDR3 contains 13 residues. Per the germline V gene, CDR1 is SQVTM and CDR2 is ANQGSEA.